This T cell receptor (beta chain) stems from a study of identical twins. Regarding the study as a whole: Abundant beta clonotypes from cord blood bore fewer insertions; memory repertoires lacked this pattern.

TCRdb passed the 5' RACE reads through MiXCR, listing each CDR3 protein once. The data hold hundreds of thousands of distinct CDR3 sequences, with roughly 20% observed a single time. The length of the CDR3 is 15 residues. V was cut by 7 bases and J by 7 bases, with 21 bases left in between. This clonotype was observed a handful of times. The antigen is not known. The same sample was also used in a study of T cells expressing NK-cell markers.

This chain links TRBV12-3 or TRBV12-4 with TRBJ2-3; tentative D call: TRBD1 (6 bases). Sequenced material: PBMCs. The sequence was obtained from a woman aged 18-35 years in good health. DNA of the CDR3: TGTGCCAGCACCCCCGAGGGACAAGGTTCACATACGCAGTATTTT. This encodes CASTPEGQGSHTQYF.